The 27 T cell receptor beta chains below were found in one sample sequenced in a study of T cells in Graves' hyperthyroidism and ophthalmopathy (dated by TCRdb to the late 2010s). Preparation of the library involved multiplex PCR. Sequencing was carried out with an Illumina HiSeq 2000. TCR beta CDR3 regions were amplified from RNA transcripts. The first round of RT-PCR for the TCR CDR3 was performed with the HTBI primer set and the Qiagen OneStep RT-PCR kit. The public reads were reanalyzed by TCRdb: fastp trimming at Q25, MiXCR alignment, in-frame beta chains only. Every distinct CDR3 protein forms one entry, paired with its most common genes and DNA. This sample gives approximately 32,000 distinct CDR3 sequences in total; roughly 49% of them show up just once. The ten largest clones capture approximately 6.2% of the sample. The sequenced sample consisted of blood. Receptors were obtained from a woman between 50 and 59 years old with Graves' hyperthyroidism that later progressed to Graves' ophthalmopathy.

The chain couples TRBV24-1 to TRBJ1-1; D is unclear. This CDR3 region has 15 residues. Germline loops: CDR1 KGHDR, CDR2 SFDVKD. V lost 1 base and J 0 bases, leaving 8 bases between the germline ends. Here the CDR3 reads CATSDFGGMNTEAFF. Here the CDR3 DNA reads TGTGCCACCAGTGATTTCGGCGGGATGAACACTGAAGCTTTCTTT.

This clonotype was seen a single time. This chain connects TRBV20-1 to TRBJ1-5; the match to TRBD1 covers 7 bases. Germline CDR1 and CDR2: DFQATT and SNEGSKA (reference sequence). The CDR3 contains 18 residues. Trimming removed 6 bases from V and 7 bases from J; junction bases left unmatched: 24. The CDR3 DNA reads as TGCAGTGCGGTGACTAGCGAGGGAAGTAGGGGGCAGGGACAGCCCCAGCATTTT. Protein sequence: CSAVTSEGSRGQGQPQHF.

The gene calls are TRBV7-2 and TRBJ2-1; 14 bases are a match to TRBD2. The CDR3 consists of 13 residues. V lost 8 bases and J lost 9; bases outside the gene matches: 3. The germline V gene has CDR1 SGHTA and CDR2 FQGNSA. The CDR3, as DNA: TGTGCCAGCGCCGGGACTAGCGGGAGTGAGCAGTTCTTC. Translated: CASAGTSGSEQFF.

This rearrangement joins TRBV20-1 to TRBJ2-1; 8 bases fit TRBD1. Losses at the gene ends were 3 bases for V and 4 bases for J; bases not matched to a gene: 2. Germline V gene sequence: CDR1 DFQATT, CDR2 SNEGSKA (reference sequence). CDR3 length equals 13 residues. CDR3 nucleotide sequence: TGCAGTGCTAGTGACAGGGGATACAATGAGCAGTTCTTC. Residues: CSASDRGYNEQFF.

This clonotype appeared many times. The rearrangement uses TRBV5-4 and TRBJ2-2; tentative D call: TRBD2 (6 bases). This CDR3 has 16 residues. Deletions cut 2 bases from V and 2 bases from J, with 13 bases between. Per germline, CDR1 SGHNT and CDR2 YYREEE (reference sequence). CDR3 nucleotides: TGTGCCAGCAGCTTCTCTAGCGCACGAAACACCGGGGAGCTGTTTTTT. The encoded protein is CASSFSSARNTGELFF.

The genes are TRBV25-1 and TRBJ1-2, with TRBD1 as a possible D gene (5 bases). This CDR3 has 14 amino acids. CDR1 is MGHDK, CDR2 SYGVNS, per germline. The V gene lost 4 bases and the J gene lost 7 bases, with 16 bases spanning the gap. CDR3 coding DNA: TGTGCCAGCAGTGCTCCGGGACTCGGGGTTGGCTACACCTTC. Translated: CASSAPGLGVGYTF.

This clonotype has a handful of counts. This sequence joins TRBV5-8 and TRBJ2-2; no firm D call. The CDR3 covers 14 residues. V lost 3 bases and J lost 2, with 8 bases in between. Germline V gene sequence: CDR1 SGHTS, CDR2 YDEGEE. CDR3 in amino acids: CASSSALNTGELFF. CDR3 bases: TGTGCCAGCAGCTCCGCCCTTAACACCGGGGAGCTGTTTTTT.

This clonotype was seen at least ten times. The rearrangement joins TRBV12-3 or TRBV12-4 to TRBJ1-1; D is undetermined. The CDR3 contains 15 residues. Between the trimmed V and J ends, which lost 5 bases and 0 bases, there was a span of 13 bases. Here the CDR3 DNA reads TGTGCCAGCAGTATTTCAACCTTCATGAACACTGAAGCTTTCTTT. Protein product: CASSISTFMNTEAFF.

Remarks on this clonotype: Because the CDR3's place on the DNA is in doubt, the DNA is left out and the CDR3 is given as listed by TCRdb. This chain uses TRBV7-6 with TRBJ1-5. Germline V CDR1 and CDR2: SGHVS, FNYEAQ. From its first to its last residue, the CDR3 has 21 amino acids. The CDR3 is CASSPQPTNEKLFFGSGTQHF.

A single count supports this clonotype. The chain combines TRBV7-3 with TRBJ2-5; 10 nucleotides match TRBD2. J gave up 7 bases and V 1 base, and 3 bases lay outside the gene matches. This CDR3 has 14 amino acids. Per the germline V gene, CDR1 is SGHTA and CDR2 is FQGTGA. Here the CDR3 DNA reads TGTGCCAGCAGCTTAAGGGCTAGCGGGAGGACCCAGTACTTC. Amino acid sequence: CASSLRASGRTQYF.

The chain recombines TRBV20-1 with TRBJ2-7, with D possibly called TRBD1 or TRBD2 (5 bases each). V lost 0 bases, J lost 7 bases, and 13 bases lay in between. The CDR3 length is 13 residues. Germline-derived CDR1 and CDR2 are DFQATT and SNEGSKA (reference sequence). The CDR3 DNA is TGCAGTGCTAGAGATGTCGGGGCGGGTGAGCAGTACTTC. Its protein product is CSARDVGAGEQYF.

CDR3 loop: CASSPRTVPSGNTGELFF. DNA for the CDR3: TGTGCCAGCAGCCCCCGGACGGTCCCCTCTGGAAACACCGGGGAGCTGTTTTTT. The rearrangement joins TRBV7-6 to TRBJ2-2; unclear D gene. The CDR3 loop spans 18 amino acids. Germline V lookup: CDR1 SGHVS, CDR2 FNYEAQ. The V end was cut by 5 bases, the J end by 2 bases, with 21 bases between.

Many counts were recorded for this clonotype. The chain uses TRBV5-1 and TRBJ2-7; 8 bases are shared with TRBD1. Germline lookup yields CDR1 SGHRS and CDR2 YFSETQ. After removal of 4 bases from V and 3 bases from J, the junction contained 6 bases not matched to a gene. This CDR3 is 14 amino acids long. This CDR3 reads CASSTTTGGYEQYF. CDR3 DNA: TGCGCCAGCAGCACCACCACAGGGGGCTACGAGCAGTACTTC.

As concerns this clonotype: A read error is possible here, since a much larger clone lies one base away. The genes are TRBV18 and TRBJ2-7, with D perhaps TRBD1 (5 bases). CDR3 size: 13 residues. From germline, CDR1 is KGHSH and CDR2 LQKENI. In DNA form, the CDR3 reads TGTGCCAGCTCACCAAGACAGTCCTACGGGCAGTACTTC. Translating it yields CASSPRQSYGQYF. Full variable domain (missing parts from reference TRBV18 and TRBJ2-7): NAGVMQNPRHLVRRRGQEARLRCSPMKGHSHVYWYRQLPEEGLKFMVYLQKENIIDESGMPKERFSAEFPKEGPSILRIQQVVRGDSAAYFCASSPRQSYGQYFGPGTRLTVT.

This clonotype has a count of ten or more. This chain connects TRBV7-2 to TRBJ2-5, with 10 bases matching TRBD1. Germline V gene data show CDR1 as SGHTA and CDR2 as FQGNSA. The CDR3 is made up of 17 amino acids. V was pared by 4 bases and J by 4 bases, with 12 bases of the junction left unmatched. Here the CDR3 reads CASSSLGAGQGSETQYF. CDR3 sequence (DNA): TGTGCCAGCAGCTCCCTAGGGGCGGGACAGGGGTCAGAGACCCAGTACTTC.

The chain links TRBV24-1 to TRBJ2-1, with 10 nucleotides matching TRBD2. V trimming: 11 bases; J trimming: 8 bases; junction bases outside the gene matches: 11. Germline V lookup: CDR1 KGHDR, CDR2 SFDVKD. This CDR3 contains 14 residues. CDR3 nucleotides: TGTGCCATGGGGGCTAGCGGGAGCACCCATGAGCAGTTCTTC. As protein: CAMGASGSTHEQFF.

This clonotype was picked up many times. The V call is TRBV19, the J call TRBJ1-2, with D unclear. Trimming removed 5 bases from V and 6 bases from J, with 22 bases in between. CDR1 and CDR2 from the germline V gene are LNHDA and SQIVND (reference sequence). The CDR3 consists of 16 residues. The CDR3 DNA follows: TGTGCCAGTAGTCCCACTCTTCCGGTAAGCTACCATGGCTACACCTTC. It is translated as CASSPTLPVSYHGYTF.

This clonotype was found many times. The chain is built from TRBV9 and TRBJ2-7; 12 bases match TRBD2. There are 18 residues in the CDR3. In germline, CDR1 is SGDLS, CDR2 YYNGEE. V was pared by 4 bases and J by 7 bases, with 18 bases of the junction left unmatched. CDR3 in amino acids: CASSPRLAGDGVGREQYF. For the CDR3, the DNA is TGTGCCAGCAGCCCCCGACTAGCGGGAGATGGGGTAGGAAGGGAGCAGTACTTC. The full variable domain, in which reference TRBV9 and TRBJ2-7 provide the parts outside the CDR3, is DSGVTQTPKHLITATGQRVTLRCSPRSGDLSVYWYQQSLDQGLQFLIQYYNGEERAKGNILERFSAQQFPDLHSELNLSSLELGDSALYFCASSPRLAGDGVGREQYFGPGTRLTVT.

This clonotype was recorded at least ten times. The V call is TRBV13, the J call TRBJ2-7; 12 positions agree with TRBD2. Unmatched junction bases numbered 6, after V lost 2 bases and J lost 4 bases. CDR1 is PRHDT, CDR2 FYEKMQ, per germline (reference sequence). CDR3 length: 16 residues. The CDR3 protein is CASSLLAGGKMYEQYF. The CDR3 region has the DNA TGTGCCAGCAGCTTACTAGCGGGAGGGAAGATGTACGAGCAGTACTTC.

With respect to this clonotype: An end of the junction does not agree with germline; a read error may underlie this. The rearrangement links TRBV19 to TRBJ2-7; TRBD2 matches at 9 bases. Germline V gene sequence: CDR1 LNHDA, CDR2 SQIVND (reference sequence). This CDR3 is built from 14 residues. In DNA form, the CDR3 reads TGCGCCAGTAAGGCCGTAGCGGGAGCCTACGAGCAGTACTTC. Encoded protein: CASKAVAGAYEQYF. The variable domain in full, completed from reference TRBV19 and TRBJ2-7, reads DGGITQSPKYLFRKEGQNVTLSCEQNLNHDAMYWYRQDPGQGLRLIYYSQIVNDFQKGDIAEGYSVSREKKESFPLTVTSAQKNPTAFYLCASKAVAGAYEQYFGPGTRLTVT.

This chain joins TRBV20-1 and TRBJ2-3, with D unresolved. Germline-derived CDR1 and CDR2 are DFQATT and SNEGSKA (reference sequence). Trimming removed 5 bases at V and 0 bases at J, with 3 bases between. This CDR3 is 11 amino acids long. CDR3 region: CSARSTDTQYF. CDR3 sequence (DNA): TGCAGTGCTCGTAGCACAGATACGCAGTATTTT.

This chain joins TRBV15 and TRBJ2-7; no firm D call. The V gene's germline CDR1 is LNHNV and CDR2 YYDKDF (reference sequence). The V and J ends lost 1 base and 3 bases respectively, with 7 bases between them. The CDR3 length is 13 residues. The DNA of the CDR3 is TGTGCCACCAGCAGAGGTTCGGACTACGAGCAGTACTTC. Protein: CATSRGSDYEQYF.

The chain has TRBV20-1 and TRBJ2-5; 7 bases line up with TRBD2. The trim removed 5 bases at V and 5 bases at J, leaving 11 bases unmatched. The germline gives CDR1 DFQATT, CDR2 SNEGSKA (reference sequence). The CDR3 has 14 residues. As DNA, the CDR3 is TGCAGTGCTGCTCGTATGTGGGAGGGGGAGACCCAGTACTTC. Its translation is CSAARMWEGETQYF.

This clonotype was picked up many times. One junction end disagrees with the germline gene, perhaps due to a read error. The chain uses TRBV5-1 and TRBJ2-7; D ambiguous. Germline V lookup: CDR1 SGHRS, CDR2 YFSETQ. The CDR3 runs 12 residues. DNA for the CDR3: TGCGCCAGCAGCTTGCAGCCCTACGAGCGGTACTTC. This codes for CASSLQPYERYF.

The chain couples TRBV9 to TRBJ1-4, with no clear D. This CDR3 is built from 16 residues. Trimming left V 3 bases short and J 3 bases short, with 15 bases between. Germline values: CDR1 SGDLS, CDR2 YYNGEE. The CDR3 DNA reads TGTGCCAGCAGCGAAACTAGCGGGAGGTCTAATGAAAAACTGTTTTTT. Its protein is CASSETSGRSNEKLFF.

Ten or more counts support this clonotype. The rearrangement joins TRBV19 to TRBJ1-4, with TRBD1 as a possible D gene (6 bases). Germline V gives CDR1 LNHDA, CDR2 SQIVND (reference sequence). V was cut by 5 bases and J by 6 bases, with 13 bases left in between. The CDR3 consists of 14 residues. Here the CDR3 reads CASSLQGRYEKLFF. As DNA, the CDR3 is TGTGCCAGTAGTCTGCAGGGGAGGTATGAAAAACTGTTTTTT.

V gene TRBV20-1 combines with J gene TRBJ1-5; D gene ambiguous. This CDR3 is 13 amino acids long. V was clipped by 6 bases and J by 0 bases, with 9 bases between them. CDR1 is DFQATT, CDR2 SNEGSKA, per germline (reference sequence). CDR3 bases: TGCAGTGCAACGAGGACTAGCAATCAGCCCCAGCATTTT. This translates into CSATRTSNQPQHF.